This is a list of T cell receptor beta chains from one sample in a study of beta chain features in type 1 diabetes. The table came from immunoSEQ multiplex PCR; TCRdb's copy has only in-frame clones and leaves some out. In the table there are about 150,000 clones, 6.5% to 8.5% of which are singletons. Sequenced input: central memory CD4+ T cells from blood. The receptor source for this set is a young man with type 1 diabetes. The CDR3 runs from the conserved cysteine through the conserved F or W. D genes are given only for firm matches. Clone size, where shown, is once, few, many, or a class for clones that have expanded.

size: few; J: TRBJ1-2; D: NA; V: TRBV28; CDR3: CASSQGSTNYGYTF; DNA: TGTGCCAGCAGCCAGGGGTCCACAAACTATGGCTACACCTTC
size: few; J: TRBJ1-1; D: NA; V: TRBV28; CDR3: CASRLRGNTEAFF; DNA: TGTGCCAGCAGACTTCGAGGTAACACTGAAGCTTTCTTT
size: few; J: TRBJ2-2; D: TRBD1; V: TRBV27; CDR3: CASSYRGRNTGELFF; DNA: TGTGCCAGCAGTTACAGGGGGCGGAACACCGGGGAGCTGTTTTTT
size: NA; J: TRBJ1-3; D: NA; V: TRBV18; CDR3: CASSPGRQSGNTIYF; DNA: TGTGCCAGCTCACCGGGCCGACAGAGTGGAAACACCATATATTTT
size: few; J: TRBJ1-2; D: TRBD1; V: TRBV14; CDR3: CASSHRPGTGRGDYGYTF; DNA: TGTGCCAGCAGCCACCGTCCCGGGACAGGGCGCGGTGACTATGGCTACACCTTC
size: NA; J: TRBJ2-7; D: TRBD2; V: TRBV27; CDR3: CATSPGLAGGPYEQYF; DNA: TGTGCCACCTCACCGGGACTAGCGGGAGGGCCCTACGAGCAGTACTTC
size: few; J: TRBJ1-5; D: TRBD1; V: TRBV30; CDR3: CAWSLDRANQPQHF; DNA: TGTGCCTGGAGTCTAGACAGGGCGAATCAGCCCCAGCATTTT
size: NA; J: TRBJ1-2; D: TRBD1; V: TRBV20-1; CDR3: CSARDRSGYTF; DNA: TGCAGTGCTAGGGACAGGAGCGGCTACACCTTC
size: NA; J: TRBJ2-1; D: TRBD2; V: TRBV30; CDR3: CAWSVGTSGGPRFF; DNA: TGTGCCTGGAGTGTGGGGACTAGCGGGGGGCCACGGTTCTTC
size: few; J: TRBJ2-3; D: NA; V: TRBV7-8; CDR3: CASTTADTQYF; DNA: TGTGCCAGCACCACTGCAGATACGCAGTATTTT
size: few; J: TRBJ2-7; D: TRBD2; V: TRBV5-1; CDR3: CASSLEITSGNEQYF; DNA: TGCGCCAGCAGCTTGGAGATTACTAGCGGAAACGAGCAGTACTTC
size: NA; J: TRBJ2-2; D: TRBD1; V: TRBV19; CDR3: CASKSGQTNTGELFF; DNA: TGTGCCAGTAAATCGGGACAGACGAACACCGGGGAGCTGTTTTTT
size: few; J: TRBJ2-2; D: NA; V: TRBV27; CDR3: CASSLNGANTGELFF; DNA: TGTGCCAGCAGTTTAAACGGGGCGAACACCGGGGAGCTGTTTTTT
size: few; J: TRBJ1-2; D: NA; V: TRBV21-1; CDR3: CASSGPSGECPNYGYTF; DNA: TGTGCCAGCAGCGGGCCCTCGGGGGAATGTCCCAACTATGGCTACACCTTC
size: many; J: TRBJ2-5; D: NA; V: TRBV7-8; CDR3: CASSLARQETQYF; DNA: TGTGCCAGCAGCTTAGCCCGCCAAGAGACCCAGTACTTC
size: NA; J: TRBJ2-1; D: TRBD2; V: TRBV18; CDR3: CASSGLAGGPGEQFF; DNA: TGTGCCAGCTCAGGACTAGCGGGAGGGCCCGGTGAGCAGTTCTTC
size: NA; J: TRBJ2-5; D: NA; V: TRBV27; CDR3: CASSLSRESQTQYF; DNA: TGTGCCAGCAGTTTATCTCGTGAAAGCCAGACCCAGTACTTC
size: few; J: TRBJ2-3; D: NA; V: TRBV7-7; CDR3: CASSISGAPADTQYF; DNA: TGTGCCAGCAGCATTAGCGGAGCTCCGGCAGATACGCAGTATTTT
size: few; J: TRBJ2-5; D: NA; V: TRBV23-1; CDR3: CASSPPCYRFTRQETQYF; DNA: TGCGCCAGCAGTCCACCATGTTACAGGTTTACCCGACAAGAGACCCAGTACTTC
size: few; J: TRBJ1-5; D: NA; V: TRBV7-9; CDR3: CASSLEEGQPQHF; DNA: TGTGCCAGCAGCTTGGAGGAGGGGCAGCCCCAGCATTTT
size: few; J: TRBJ2-5; D: NA; V: TRBV7-9; CDR3: CASSFREETQYF; DNA: TGTGCCAGCAGCTTCAGGGAAGAGACCCAGTACTTC
size: many; J: TRBJ1-6; D: NA; V: TRBV5-4; CDR3: CASSLDGTYNSPLHF; DNA: TGTGCCAGCAGCTTGGACGGGACATATAATTCACCCCTCCACTTT
size: many; J: TRBJ2-1; D: TRBD1; V: TRBV4-1; CDR3: CASSQQTGDEQFF; DNA: TGCGCCAGCAGCCAACAAACAGGGGACGAGCAGTTCTTC
size: many; J: TRBJ2-2; D: NA; V: TRBV7-2; CDR3: CASSHYRDGGELFF; DNA: TGTGCCAGCAGCCACTACAGGGACGGCGGGGAGCTGTTTTTT
size: few; J: TRBJ2-3; D: TRBD2; V: TRBV5-6; CDR3: CASSSTPLGTRGTDTQYF; DNA: TGTGCCAGCAGCTCGACACCACTCGGGACTAGAGGAACAGATACGCAGTATTTT
size: NA; J: TRBJ1-5; D: NA; V: TRBV19; CDR3: CASRRTDQPQHF; DNA: TGTGCCAGTAGGAGGACAGATCAGCCCCAGCATTTT
size: NA; J: TRBJ2-1; D: NA; V: TRBV27; CDR3: CASRSRVPKQFF; DNA: TGTGCCAGCAGATCCAGGGTCCCTAAGCAGTTCTTC
size: NA; J: TRBJ1-2; D: NA; V: TRBV7-2; CDR3: CASSLPNRNGYTF; DNA: TGTGCCAGCAGCTTACCTAACAGAAATGGCTACACCTTC
size: NA; J: TRBJ2-3; D: TRBD2; V: TRBV18; CDR3: CASSRTSGADTQYF; DNA: TGTGCCAGCTCACGAACTAGCGGGGCAGATACGCAGTATTTT
size: few; J: TRBJ2-5; D: NA; V: TRBV28; CDR3: CASSATRWRRETQYF; DNA: TGTGCCAGCAGTGCTACCAGGTGGCGCAGAGAGACCCAGTACTTC
size: NA; J: TRBJ2-1; D: TRBD1; V: TRBV15; CDR3: CATSTNQKGASEQFF; DNA: TGTGCCACCAGCACAAATCAGAAGGGGGCAAGTGAGCAGTTCTTC
size: few; J: TRBJ1-5; D: NA; V: TRBV6-6; CDR3: CASSPIGQPQHF; DNA: TGTGCCAGCAGCCCTATCGGTCAGCCCCAGCATTTT
size: few; J: TRBJ1-1; D: TRBD1; V: TRBV5-4; CDR3: CASSLWSGGNTEAFF; DNA: TGTGCCAGCAGCTTGTGGTCAGGGGGGAACACTGAAGCTTTCTTT
size: few; J: TRBJ1-4; D: TRBD1; V: TRBV29-1; CDR3: CSVGSGTGDEKLFF; DNA: TGCAGCGTGGGTTCCGGGACAGGGGACGAAAAACTGTTTTTT
size: many; J: TRBJ2-1; D: NA; V: TRBV9; CDR3: CASSVSTTNEQFF; DNA: TGTGCCAGCAGCGTTAGCACAACCAATGAGCAGTTCTTC
size: few; J: TRBJ2-3; D: TRBD2; V: TRBV28; CDR3: CASSFSRGRAQGDTQYF; DNA: TGTGCCAGCAGTTTCTCCCGCGGGAGGGCTCAAGGAGATACGCAGTATTTT
size: NA; J: TRBJ1-2; D: TRBD1; V: TRBV30; CDR3: CAWSRQGAGYGYTF; DNA: TGTGCCTGGAGTAGACAGGGGGCTGGCTATGGCTACACCTTC
size: NA; J: TRBJ2-7; D: TRBD2; V: TRBV4-1; CDR3: CASSRTGTSRYEQYF; DNA: TGCGCCAGCAGTCGTACCGGGACTAGCAGGTACGAGCAGTACTTC
size: NA; J: TRBJ1-1; D: TRBD1; V: TRBV7-9; CDR3: CASSVNRGAAFF; DNA: TGTGCCAGCAGCGTAAACAGGGGTGCAGCTTTCTTT
size: NA; J: TRBJ1-2; D: TRBD1; V: TRBV19; CDR3: CASSIRTGKLNDGYTF; DNA: TGTGCCAGTAGTATTAGGACAGGGAAATTAAACGATGGCTACACCTTC
size: NA; J: TRBJ1-4; D: NA; V: TRBV11-2; CDR3: CASSRTVGATNEKLFF; DNA: TGTGCCAGCAGCCGGACTGTGGGGGCCACTAATGAAAAACTGTTTTTT